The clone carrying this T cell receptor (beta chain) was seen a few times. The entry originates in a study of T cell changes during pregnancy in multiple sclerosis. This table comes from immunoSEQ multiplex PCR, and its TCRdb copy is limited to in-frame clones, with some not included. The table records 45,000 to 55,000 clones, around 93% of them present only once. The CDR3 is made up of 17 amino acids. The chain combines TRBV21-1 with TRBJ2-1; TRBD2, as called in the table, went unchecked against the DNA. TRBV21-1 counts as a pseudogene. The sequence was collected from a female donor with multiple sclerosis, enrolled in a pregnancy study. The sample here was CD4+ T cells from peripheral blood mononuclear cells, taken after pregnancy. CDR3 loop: CASSKDSASGNFNEQFF. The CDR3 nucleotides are TGTGCCAGCAGCAAAGACTCGGCTAGCGGGAACTTCAATGAGCAGTTCTTC.